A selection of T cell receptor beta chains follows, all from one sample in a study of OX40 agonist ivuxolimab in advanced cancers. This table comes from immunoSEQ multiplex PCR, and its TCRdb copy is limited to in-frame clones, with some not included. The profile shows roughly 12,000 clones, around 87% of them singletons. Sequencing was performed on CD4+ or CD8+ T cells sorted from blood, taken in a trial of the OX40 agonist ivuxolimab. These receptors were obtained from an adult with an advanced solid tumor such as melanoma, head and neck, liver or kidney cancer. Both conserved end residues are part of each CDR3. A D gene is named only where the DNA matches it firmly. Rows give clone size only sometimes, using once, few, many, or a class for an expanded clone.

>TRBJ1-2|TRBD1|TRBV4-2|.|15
TGTGCCAGCAGCCAAGAATTATGGGACAGCTCTGGCTACACCTTC
CASSQELWDSSGYTF
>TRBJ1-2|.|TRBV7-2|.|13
TGTGCCAGCAGCGAGTCCCCGGGAGGAGGCTACACCTTC
CASSESPGGGYTF
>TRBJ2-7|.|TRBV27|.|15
TGTGCCAGCAGTTTAAGGGGGACCTCAGCCTACGAGCAGTACTTC
CASSLRGTSAYEQYF
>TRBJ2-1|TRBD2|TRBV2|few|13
TGTGCCACCGGGACTAGCGGGAACAATGAGCAGTTCTTC
CATGTSGNNEQFF
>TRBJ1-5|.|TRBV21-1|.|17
TGTGCCAGCAGCAAAGTATATGACCTCGGGAGCAATCAGCCCCAGCATTTT
CASSKVYDLGSNQPQHF
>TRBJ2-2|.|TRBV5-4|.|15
TGTGCCAGCAGCTTATCGGGCCCGGTGGTCGGGGAGCTGTTTTTT
CASSLSGPVVGELFF
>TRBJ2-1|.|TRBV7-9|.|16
TGTGCCAGCAGCTTTCTTCTAGTGTCGGTTGCCAATGAGCAGTTCTTC
CASSFLLVSVANEQFF
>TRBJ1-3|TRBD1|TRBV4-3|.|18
TGCGCCAGCAGCCAAGATCCTACCGAGGGGGCAGGGGGAAACACCATATATTTT
CASSQDPTEGAGGNTIYF
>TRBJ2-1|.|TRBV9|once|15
TGTGCCAGCAGCGTAGGACTAGGACAGTACAATGAGCAGTTCTTC
CASSVGLGQYNEQFF
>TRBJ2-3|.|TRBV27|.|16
TGTGCCAGCAGTTTATTTTCTCTGGCGATCACAGATACGCAGTATTTT
CASSLFSLAITDTQYF
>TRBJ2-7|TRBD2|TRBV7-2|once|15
TGTGCCAGCAGCCTTGGGGTAGCGGGAGGGTACGAGCAGTACTTC
CASSLGVAGGYEQYF
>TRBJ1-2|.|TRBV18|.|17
TGTGCCAGCTCACCGAGTCAGTCGGACACGGGCAGAGATGGCTACACCTTC
CASSPSQSDTGRDGYTF